This T cell receptor (beta chain) was identified during a study of breast tumors, draining lymph nodes, adjacent tissues (dated by TCRdb to the mid-2010s). With regard to the full study: The study compared TCR beta repertoires across tumor, adjacent nontumor tissue and axillary lymph nodes from breast cancer patients. The study was designed to assess the relationships and possible T-cell exchange between tumor, surrounding tissue and draining lymph node repertoires in human breast cancer.

CDR1 and CDR2 are drawn from the germline V gene: KGHDR, SFDVKD. The CDR3 sequence holds 16 residues, the cysteine and phenylalanine included. CDR3 DNA only is kept here, 48 bases in frame from base 1. V is shortened by 2 bases, J by 4 bases, and the region joining them spans 13 bases. Reads for this sample came from an Illumina HiSeq 2000. TCR beta chain libraries were generated through multiplex PCR amplification. The amplified TCR beta chain products were analyzed by high-throughput sequencing. In-frame beta chains were kept once TCRdb had trimmed the public reads at Q25 with fastp and called clones with MiXCR. Records with the same CDR3 protein are collapsed into one entry carrying the most frequent genes and DNA. The sample table lists about 110,000 distinct CDR3 sequences, about 30% of them with a count of one. The biggest ten clones account for approximately 6% of the sample. Study-wide findings and limitations: Rather than being directly demonstrated, the conclusion that tumor T cells originate in lymph nodes was presented as consistent with a hypothesis. T-cell repertoire diversity in tumors was found to be lower than in lymph nodes but higher than in nontumor tissue, and preferential V and J gene usage was observed. The data were considered consistent with the idea that most tumor T cells come from the lymph node and then expand in tumor tissue. In luminal-like breast cancer, tumor and nontumor tissue repertoires resembled each other significantly more than in basal-like breast cancer.

The axillary draining lymph nodes of breast cancer patients were the source of the lymph node samples. This clonotype has ten or more counts. Its antigen is not yet known. No much larger clonotype is one base removed from it; base qualities were not supplied. In this chain, TRBV24-1 is recombined with TRBJ2-2; the D element might be TRBD1 or TRBD2, as each aligns at 5 bases. This clonotype originated in a female donor with breast cancer. Some clones in this sample may be carry-over from other donors' samples. The sequenced material came from axillary lymph node tissue. The bases read TGTGCCACCAGTGATTCATGGGGGATCAGCACCGGGGAGCTGTTTTTT. Translated, this gives CATSDSWGISTGELFF.